These T cell receptor beta chains were read from a single sample in a study of T-cell reconstitution after alpha-beta-depleted transplantation in children. TCRdb recomputed calls from the PCR reads with MiXCR, one row per CDR3 protein. This table holds 700,000 to 950,000 distinct CDR3 sequences, about 15% found once. Sequencing used PBMCs, mostly from graft donor cells, obtained 360 days after TCRalphabeta/CD19-depleted stem cell transplant. All receptors derive from a male patient between 10 and 17 years old who had a stem cell transplant for acute lymphoblastic leukemia, so the T cells may come from the graft donor. The CDR3 runs from the conserved cysteine through the conserved F or W. The order of the fields is clone size, J gene, V gene, CDR3 length, D gene, CDR3 DNA, CDR3 protein. D genes are given only for firm matches. Clone size, where shown, is once, few, many, or a class for clones that have expanded.

size: few; J: TRBJ2-1; V: TRBV5-5; length: 15; D: .; DNA: TGTGCCAGCAGCCGGGGACGCCAATCCTACAATGAGCAGTTCTTC; CDR3: CASSRGRQSYNEQFF
size: many; J: TRBJ2-7; V: TRBV6-6; length: 13; D: TRBD2; DNA: TGTGCCAGCAGTGAGACTAGCGGTTACGAGCAGTACTTC; CDR3: CASSETSGYEQYF
size: .; J: TRBJ2-7; V: TRBV12-3/TRBV12-4; length: 16; D: TRBD1; DNA: TGTGCCAGCAGTGGCCCCGGGACAGGGGTCGATTACGAGCAGTACTTC; CDR3: CASSGPGTGVDYEQYF
size: .; J: TRBJ2-7; V: TRBV7-9; length: 16; D: .; DNA: TGTGCCAGCAGCAAAAGTGGGAAGTGGCCTACCTACGAGCAGTACTTC; CDR3: CASSKSGKWPTYEQYF
size: .; J: TRBJ1-3; V: TRBV29-1; length: 13; D: .; DNA: TGCAGCGTTGATATCGACTCTGGAAACACCATATATTTT; CDR3: CSVDIDSGNTIYF
size: many; J: TRBJ1-5; V: TRBV7-8; length: 15; D: TRBD1; DNA: TGTGCCAGCAGCTTATCTGGGACAGACTTTCAGCCCCAGCATTTT; CDR3: CASSLSGTDFQPQHF
size: few; J: TRBJ1-5; V: TRBV12-3/TRBV12-4; length: 15; D: .; DNA: TGTGCCAGCAGTTTCGACTTTTTGAGCAATCAGCCCCAGCATTTT; CDR3: CASSFDFLSNQPQHF
size: few; J: TRBJ2-1; V: TRBV25-1; length: 15; D: TRBD1; DNA: TGTGCCAGCAGTGACCAACAGGGGGGATACAATGAGCAGTTCTTC; CDR3: CASSDQQGGYNEQFF
size: .; J: TRBJ2-7; V: TRBV20-1; length: 14; D: TRBD1; DNA: TGCAGTGCCCGATCAGACAGGGGTGGGTACGAGCAGTACTTC; CDR3: CSARSDRGGYEQYF
size: few; J: TRBJ2-5; V: TRBV20-1; length: 12; D: .; DNA: TGCAGTGCTAGCCTTACCCAAGAGACCCAGTACTTC; CDR3: CSASLTQETQYF
size: few; J: TRBJ2-7; V: TRBV29-1; length: 13; D: TRBD2; DNA: TGCAGCGTTAGTTCAGCGGGAGCCTACGAGCAGTACTTC; CDR3: CSVSSAGAYEQYF
size: few; J: TRBJ2-7; V: TRBV5-1; length: 14; D: .; DNA: TGCGCCAGCAGCTTTGGCGGGTCCTACTACGAGCAGTACTTC; CDR3: CASSFGGSYYEQYF
size: many; J: TRBJ2-7; V: TRBV6-5; length: 15; D: .; DNA: TGTGCCAGCAGTTACTCGCGTCTCCGGCCCTACGAGCAGTACTTC; CDR3: CASSYSRLRPYEQYF
size: .; J: TRBJ1-1; V: TRBV5-1; length: 13; D: .; DNA: TGCGCCAGCAGCTTGACAGGGCACACTGAAGCTTTCTTT; CDR3: CASSLTGHTEAFF
size: few; J: TRBJ2-7; V: TRBV7-9; length: 14; D: .; DNA: TGTGCCAGCACCTTCCCCCTCACGGACTACGAGCAGTACTTC; CDR3: CASTFPLTDYEQYF
size: few; J: TRBJ2-1; V: TRBV15; length: 17; D: .; DNA: TGTGCCACCAGCAGCCTCCCTTATGACGGTTCCTACAATGAGCAGTTCTTC; CDR3: CATSSLPYDGSYNEQFF
size: few; J: TRBJ2-1; V: TRBV29-1; length: 12; D: TRBD2; DNA: TGCAGCGTTCGCGGGGGAAGAAATGAGCAGTTCTTC; CDR3: CSVRGGRNEQFF
size: few; J: TRBJ2-5; V: TRBV15; length: 15; D: .; DNA: TGTGCCACCAGCACCCACGCGGGGCTCCAAGAGACCCAGTACTTC; CDR3: CATSTHAGLQETQYF
size: many; J: TRBJ2-2; V: TRBV29-1; length: 14; D: .; DNA: TGCAGCGTTGAGGGGGAACCGAACACCGGGGAGCTGTTTTTT; CDR3: CSVEGEPNTGELFF
size: few; J: TRBJ2-5; V: TRBV7-6; length: 11; D: .; DNA: TGTGCCAGCTTCATTCAAGAGACCCAGTACTTC; CDR3: CASFIQETQYF
size: .; J: TRBJ2-7; V: TRBV20-1; length: 14; D: TRBD2; DNA: TGCAGTGTCCGAGGGACTAGCGGGATTGACGAGCAGTACTTC; CDR3: CSVRGTSGIDEQYF
size: few; J: TRBJ1-1; V: TRBV11-2; length: 15; D: .; DNA: TGTGCCAGCAGCTTAGGGCGGGGTGGGAGGACTGAAGCTTTCTTT; CDR3: CASSLGRGGRTEAFF
size: few; J: TRBJ2-1; V: TRBV7-3; length: 20; D: TRBD1; DNA: TGTGCCAGCAGCGGGGGTGGGGACAGGGGTCGGGCTCACTCCTACAATGAGCAGTTCTTC; CDR3: CASSGGGDRGRAHSYNEQFF
size: .; J: TRBJ1-1; V: TRBV12-3/TRBV12-4; length: 13; D: .; DNA: TGTGCCAGCAGTTTAGCGGGGCGCTCACAGGCTTTCTTT; CDR3: CASSLAGRSQAFF
size: few; J: TRBJ2-3; V: TRBV3-1; length: 15; D: .; DNA: TGTGCCAGCAGCCGCCCTAAAGGCTACACAGATACGCAGTATTTT; CDR3: CASSRPKGYTDTQYF
size: many; J: TRBJ2-3; V: TRBV29-1; length: 14; D: .; DNA: TGCAGCGTTGAAGCGGGCGTTACTCCAGATACGCAGTATTTT; CDR3: CSVEAGVTPDTQYF
size: .; J: TRBJ2-1; V: TRBV5-1; length: 14; D: TRBD1; DNA: TGCGCCACCCAGAGGGGACAGGGGAAGGATGAGCAGTTCTTC; CDR3: CATQRGQGKDEQFF
size: .; J: TRBJ2-1; V: TRBV24-1; length: 17; D: TRBD2; DNA: TGTGCCACCGCCACAAGCAGCGGGACTAGCGGCTACAATGAGCAGTTCTTC; CDR3: CATATSSGTSGYNEQFF
size: few; J: TRBJ2-4; V: TRBV20-1; length: 16; D: TRBD2; DNA: TGCAGTGCTTGGACTAGCGGGAGGTACCCCAAAAACATTCAGTACTTC; CDR3: CSAWTSGRYPKNIQYF
size: .; J: TRBJ2-3; V: TRBV3-1; length: 19; D: .; DNA: TGTGCCAGCAGCCAAGCATTACACCCGGGATGGGGCGAAGGAGATACGCAGTATTTT; CDR3: CASSQALHPGWGEGDTQYF
size: .; J: TRBJ1-2; V: TRBV4-1; length: 15; D: .; DNA: TGCGCCAGCAGCCAAGATCCCACTGACACAGCTGGCTACACCTTC; CDR3: CASSQDPTDTAGYTF
size: .; J: TRBJ1-1; V: TRBV6-5; length: 13; D: .; DNA: TGTGCCAGCAGTTACTCGAGGAGCACTGAAGCTTTCTTT; CDR3: CASSYSRSTEAFF
size: many; J: TRBJ1-1; V: TRBV9; length: 13; D: .; DNA: TGTGCCAGCAGCGTAGCAGGGACGACTGAAGCTTTCTTT; CDR3: CASSVAGTTEAFF
size: .; J: TRBJ1-1; V: TRBV12-3/TRBV12-4; length: 15; D: .; DNA: TGTGCCAGCAGTCCACGAGCAGGGGTCGGCACTGAAGCTTTCTTT; CDR3: CASSPRAGVGTEAFF
size: .; J: TRBJ2-5; V: TRBV27; length: 13; D: .; DNA: TGTGCCAGCAGTTTTAGGGGGGCGGAGACCCAGTACTTC; CDR3: CASSFRGAETQYF
size: .; J: TRBJ2-2; V: TRBV14; length: 12; D: .; DNA: TGTGCCAGCAGCCAAGTCCCCGGGGAGCTGTTTTTT; CDR3: CASSQVPGELFF
size: many; J: TRBJ2-7; V: TRBV25-1; length: 14; D: TRBD1; DNA: TGTGCCAGCAGTGACAGGGGGAGATCCTACGAGCAGTACTTC; CDR3: CASSDRGRSYEQYF
size: .; J: TRBJ2-3; V: TRBV12-3/TRBV12-4; length: 19; D: TRBD2; DNA: TGTGCCAGCAGTTTAATAGGACTAGCGGGAGGTTGGAGCACAGATACGCAGTATTTT; CDR3: CASSLIGLAGGWSTDTQYF
size: .; J: TRBJ2-1; V: TRBV5-1; length: 18; D: TRBD2; DNA: TGCGCCAGCAGCTTGGCCTTTCTTTTAGGGCTAGCGGGAAATGAGCAGTTCTTC; CDR3: CASSLAFLLGLAGNEQFF
size: many; J: TRBJ1-1; V: TRBV27; length: 14; D: .; DNA: TGTGCCAGCAGTCTCTTCCGGGGGAACACTGAAGCTTTCTTT; CDR3: CASSLFRGNTEAFF